This TCR beta chain was retrieved from a study of technical replicates of blood from several donors. This clone was seen just once. Measured with immunoSEQ multiplex PCR; TCRdb has only the in-frame clones, and not every one. Of more than 65,000 clones listed, roughly 96% were seen once; the top ten hold about 0.22%. This sequence was found in a human donor in good health. What was sequenced was T cells isolated from PBMCs.

The CDR3 protein is CAWSVGVEQYF. DNA of the CDR3: TGTGCCTGGAGTGTAGGGGTCGAGCAGTACTTC. The chain links TRBV30 to TRBJ2-7; TRBD1 is a possible D gene (5 bases). Per germline, CDR1 GTSNPN and CDR2 SVGIG (reference sequence). Deletions cut 0 bases from V and 6 bases from J, with 6 bases between. The CDR3 is made up of 11 amino acids.